A selection of T cell receptor beta chains follows, all from one sample in a study of early stage breast cancer tumors. Generated by immunoSEQ multiplex PCR, the TCRdb table keeps only in-frame clones and is missing some. The sample records about 30,000 clones, under 75% being singletons. Specimen: blood. The receptors stem from a person aged 45-60 years with breast cancer. Each CDR3 is given with its conserved first and last residue. The D gene is left open where the match is weak. For some rows the clone size is stated as once, few or many, or as a class when expanded; others skip it.

TRBJ2-7 | TRBV4-3 | - | - | CASSQERWREQYF | TGCGCCAGCAGCCAAGAAAGATGGAGGGAGCAGTACTTC
TRBJ1-1 | TRBV7-9 | - | - | CASSFKGIGMNTEAFF | TGTGCCAGCAGCTTTAAGGGAATTGGAATGAACACTGAAGCTTTCTTT
TRBJ2-2 | TRBV12-2 | - | - | CASRFTTGTSGRGGELFF | TGTGCAAGTCGGTTCACCACCGGGACTAGCGGGAGGGGCGGGGAGCTGTTTTTT
TRBJ2-1 | TRBV18 | - | - | CASSKGLDNEQFF | TGTGCCAGCTCAAAAGGTTTAGATAATGAGCAGTTCTTC
TRBJ2-1 | TRBV5-1 | - | - | CASSKEGAASYNEQFF | TGCGCCAGCAGCAAGGAGGGGGCGGCATCCTACAATGAGCAGTTCTTC
TRBJ2-5 | TRBV7-9 | - | once | CASSLRQTGSTGETQYF | TGTGCCAGCAGCTTAAGGCAGACCGGGAGTACCGGGGAGACCCAGTACTTC
TRBJ2-5 | TRBV30 | - | - | CAWGWVAGRDPRIKETQYF | TGTGCCTGGGGGTGGGTGGCAGGTAGGGACCCGAGAATCAAAGAGACCCAGTACTTC
TRBJ2-1 | TRBV7-2 | TRBD2 | - | CASSVTSGRLNEQFF | TGTGCCAGCAGCGTAACTAGCGGGAGGTTGAATGAGCAGTTCTTC
TRBJ2-6 | TRBV7-9 | TRBD2 | - | CASSLESGRAGANVLTF | TGTGCCAGCAGCTTGGAAAGCGGGAGGGCTGGGGCCAACGTCCTGACTTTC
TRBJ1-4 | TRBV4-1 | - | - | CASSQPPVPGPEDKKLFF | TGCGCCAGCAGCCAACCCCCAGTGCCGGGCCCGGAGGATAAAAAACTGTTTTTT
TRBJ2-5 | TRBV5-6 | TRBD2 | once | CASSSGGGTSVETQYF | TGTGCCAGCAGCTCAGGGGGCGGGACTAGCGTGGAGACCCAGTACTTC
TRBJ1-5 | TRBV7-2 | - | - | CASSLDRGNQPQHF | TGTGCCAGCAGCTTAGACAGGGGCAATCAGCCCCAGCATTTT
TRBJ1-1 | TRBV5-4 | TRBD1 | - | CASSVGTGGDTEAFF | TGTGCCAGCAGCGTAGGGACAGGGGGCGACACTGAAGCTTTCTTT
TRBJ2-7 | TRBV5-1 | TRBD1 | - | CASSDTGGTQYF | TGCGCCAGCAGCGACACAGGGGGGACGCAGTACTTC
TRBJ1-2 | TRBV27 | - | few | CASSLSEGFGGYTF | TGTGCCAGCAGTTTATCTGAAGGGTTCGGCGGCTACACCTTC
TRBJ2-3 | TRBV10-1 | - | few | CASSENPGLDTQYF | TGCGCCAGCAGTGAGAATCCGGGACTAGATACGCAGTATTTT
TRBJ2-7 | TRBV6-1 | TRBD2 | - | CASSMGGTTYEQYF | TGTGCCAGCAGCATGGGGGGGACTACCTACGAGCAGTACTTC
TRBJ2-7 | TRBV7-9 | - | - | CASSLAPLLRPRSYEQYF | TGTGCCAGCAGCTTAGCCCCCCTCCTCAGACCTCGCTCCTACGAGCAGTACTTC
TRBJ1-5 | TRBV30 | - | - | CAWTDQGLSNQPQHF | TGTGCCTGGACCGATCAGGGCCTAAGCAATCAGCCCCAGCATTTT
TRBJ2-7 | TRBV5-4 | TRBD2 | once | CASSPWTSRTLSEQYF | TGTGCCAGCAGCCCCTGGACTAGCCGGACCTTGAGCGAGCAGTACTTC
TRBJ2-7 | TRBV7-2 | - | - | CASAITRAAYEQYF | TGTGCCAGCGCCATCACCAGAGCCGCCTACGAGCAGTACTTC
TRBJ2-6 | TRBV2 | - | - | CASSEALGLGGANVLTF | TGTGCCAGCAGTGAAGCGCTGGGGTTGGGGGGGGCCAACGTCCTGACTTTC
TRBJ2-5 | TRBV5-4 | TRBD2 | - | CASSPSGIYEGTQYF | TGTGCCAGCAGCCCTAGCGGGATCTACGAAGGGACCCAGTACTTC
TRBJ2-2 | TRBV4-2 | TRBD2 | - | CASSQVGRTNTGELFF | TGTGCCAGCAGCCAAGTCGGGAGGACAAACACCGGGGAGCTGTTTTTT
TRBJ1-2 | TRBV18 | TRBD1 | - | CASSPTGGAYGYTF | TGTGCCAGCTCACCTACAGGGGGGGCCTATGGCTACACCTTC
TRBJ1-2 | TRBV6-6 | - | - | CASSYPLGRSVDGYTF | TGTGCCAGCAGTTACCCCCTGGGCAGGAGCGTCGATGGCTACACCTTC
TRBJ2-1 | TRBV7-6 | - | - | CASSSDDRSVSYNEQFF | TGTGCCAGCAGCTCAGACGACAGGTCAGTCTCCTACAATGAGCAGTTCTTC
TRBJ1-1 | TRBV19 | TRBD1 | - | CASSKDRAGTEAFF | TGTGCCAGTAGCAAGGACAGGGCGGGCACTGAAGCTTTCTTT
TRBJ2-7 | TRBV27 | - | - | CASSLSLGLFSYEQYF | TGTGCCAGCAGTTTATCGCTCGGCTTATTCTCCTACGAGCAGTACTTC
TRBJ1-2 | TRBV10-3 | TRBD1 | once | CAIKGQGASIARDYGYTF | TGTGCCATCAAGGGACAGGGGGCTTCCATTGCACGGGACTATGGCTACACCTTC
TRBJ1-3 | TRBV19 | - | - | CASSMRARNTIYF | TGTGCCAGTAGTATGCGGGCGAGAAACACCATATATTTT